This T cell receptor (beta chain) was found in a study of blood T cell repertoires in COVID-19. Germline CDR1 SGHVS, CDR2 FQNEAQ. V was pared by 5 bases and J by 5 bases, with 5 bases of the junction left unmatched. The CDR3 runs to 14 residues. Using immunoSEQ multiplex PCR, the repertoire was profiled, and TCRdb retains in-frame clones only, with some absent. The table lists 150,000 to 200,000 clones, about 86% of them singletons. Sample: peripheral blood. The V and J genes are TRBV7-8 and TRBJ1-2, with TRBD1 matching over 10 bases. This receptor was taken from a woman in her 70s with COVID-19, enrolled during active disease. CDR3 protein: CASSARDRGYGYTF. CDR3 nucleotide sequence: TGTGCCAGCAGCGCACGGGACAGGGGTTATGGCTACACCTTC.